This T cell receptor (beta chain) was observed in a study of T cell repertoires in cytomegalovirus infection. Study in general: As its CMV epitopes, the study selected recently identified HLA-C-restricted and well-studied HLA-B-restricted targets. It can be stated that public TCR beta signatures indicated CMV infection as well as a matching HLA type. Study-wide findings and caveats: Dominant in the ex vivo response were TCR beta clonotypes restricted by HLA-C and specific for CMV.

TCRdb used MiXCR to reprocess the reads, holding one entry per CDR3 protein. The sample contains approximately 470,000 distinct CDR3 sequences, 42% of which appear only once. The CDR3 totals 16 residues. Germline CDR1 reads DFQATT; CDR2 reads SNEGSKA (reference sequence). V lost 3 bases and J lost 0, with 12 bases in between. In the case of this clonotype: The antigen is not known.

The sequence derives from a human donor in good health (CMV status not recorded). Some clones in this sample may be carry-over from other donors' samples. Sequences were derived from cultured PBMCs, sampled from culture after CMV antigen stimulation. V gene TRBV20-1 combines with J gene TRBJ1-6; D remains ambiguous. The CDR3 sequence is CSARIRKSSYNSPLHF. CDR3 DNA: TGCAGTGCTAGGATTAGGAAAAGCTCCTATAATTCACCCCTCCACTTT.